Following are 15 T cell receptor beta chains from one sample sequenced in a study of blood T cell repertoires in COVID-19. Some clones are missing from TCRdb's copy, which holds only in-frame ones; the method was immunoSEQ multiplex PCR. The sample yields about 200,000 clones, roughly three quarters seen once. The sequenced sample was PBMCs or T cells enriched from blood (not recorded which). The receptors were gathered from a woman aged 45-65 years with acute COVID-19.

This chain connects TRBV29-1 to TRBJ1-2; D remains ambiguous. V lost 1 base, J lost 7 bases, and 13 bases lay in between. There are 13 residues in the CDR3. Germline V gene data show CDR1 as SQVTM and CDR2 as ANQGSEA. CDR3: CSVEGMEGGGYTF. Written as DNA, the CDR3 is TGCAGCGTTGAAGGTATGGAAGGAGGTGGCTACACCTTC. The full variable domain, rest sourced from reference TRBV29-1 and TRBJ1-2, is SAVISQKPSRDICQRGTSLTIQCQVDSQVTMMFWYRQQPGQSLTLIATANQGSEATYESGFVIDKFPISRPNLTFSTLTVSNMSPEDSSIYLCSVEGMEGGGYTFGSGTRLTVV.

The chain couples TRBV28 to TRBJ1-3, with 7 bases lining up with TRBD1. Germline V lookup: CDR1 MDHEN, CDR2 SYDVKM. This CDR3 contains 14 residues. J was trimmed by 3 bases and V by 7 bases; bases with no gene match: 6. This chain's CDR3 is CASTPGGSGNTIYF. CDR3 nucleotide sequence: TGTGCCAGCACCCCAGGGGGTAGTGGAAACACCATATATTTT. Supplemented by reference TRBV28 and TRBJ1-3, the full variable domain reads DVKVTQSSRYLVKRTGEKVFLECVQDMDHENMFWYRQDPGLGLRLIYFSYDVKMKEKGDIPEGYSVSREKKERFSLILESASTNQTSMYLCASTPGGSGNTIYFGEGSWLTVV.

This clone has only a few counts. The chain combines TRBV5-1 with TRBJ1-4, with a weak D call TRBD1 (5 bases). V was trimmed by 5 bases and J by 6 bases, leaving 11 bases between them. The CDR3 runs to 13 residues. Germline CDR1 is SGHRS and CDR2 is YFSETQ. CDR3 in amino acids: CASSGGGDEKLFF. The CDR3 DNA sequence: TGCGCCAGCAGTGGAGGAGGGGATGAAAAACTGTTTTTT.

This chain links TRBV18 with TRBJ1-2; the D is unclear. Germline CDR1 and CDR2: KGHSH and LQKENI. Trimming stripped 3 bases from V and 0 bases from J, with 17 bases between. CDR3 length: 17 amino acids. CDR3 sequence: CASSPLGAEGTNYGYTF. In nucleotides, the CDR3 is TGTGCCAGCTCACCTTTGGGAGCCGAAGGGACTAACTATGGCTACACCTTC.

The J gene is TRBJ2-5, the V gene TRBV7-3, with 7 bases identical to TRBD1. V gave up 1 base and J gave up 2 bases; unmatched junction bases: 4. The CDR3 is 15 residues long. The germline gives CDR1 SGHTA, CDR2 FQGTGA. CDR3: CASSLIPGQQETQYF. CDR3 nucleotide sequence: TGTGCCAGCAGCTTAATACCGGGACAGCAAGAGACCCAGTACTTC.

V gene TRBV7-8 combines with J gene TRBJ2-7, with D tentatively TRBD2 (5 bases). The CDR3 runs to 15 residues. Trimming took off 5 bases at V and 5 bases at J, with 19 bases between the two ends. Germline V gene sequence: CDR1 SGHVS, CDR2 FQNEAQ. The CDR3 bases are TGTGCCAGCAGCACCGGGATTTCCCCCTACGACGAGCAGTACGTC. Translation gives CASSTGISPYDEQYV.

This clone was found once. The chain couples TRBV3-1 (or the pseudogene TRBV3-2) to TRBJ2-1; the D gene is possibly TRBD1 (6 bases). Germline V gives CDR1 LGHDT, CDR2 YNNKEL (reference sequence). This CDR3 has 14 residues. The germline V and J ends were trimmed by 2 bases and 6 bases, with 11 bases remaining between them. The CDR3 DNA sequence: TGTGCCAGCAGCCAAAGACAGGTAATCAATGAGCAGTTCTTC. Encoded protein: CASSQRQVINEQFF.

The V and J genes are TRBV5-4 and TRBJ1-6; D is undetermined. The V end lost 0 bases, the J end lost 7 bases, and 8 bases lay between the germline ends. Germline CDR1 reads SGHNT; CDR2 reads YYREEE (reference sequence). The CDR3 runs to 14 residues. CDR3 DNA sequence: TGTGCCAGCAGCTTGGCCCCGGAGAATTCACCCCTCCACTTT. This translates into CASSLAPENSPLHF.

The rearrangement joins TRBV4-2 to TRBJ1-4, with 7 bases matching TRBD1. Germline V gives CDR1 LGHNA, CDR2 YNFKEQ. The CDR3 contains 14 residues. V lost 4 bases to trimming and J lost 5 bases; unmatched junction nucleotides: 4. This chain's CDR3 is CASSRGQENEKLFF. DNA for the CDR3: TGTGCCAGCAGCCGAGGACAGGAGAATGAAAAACTGTTTTTT.

V and J are TRBV4-1 and TRBJ2-1; 12 bases map to TRBD2. The junction had 3 bases not matched to a gene; V was cut back by 4 bases and J by 5 bases. CDR1 is MGHRA, CDR2 YSYEKL, per germline. This CDR3 is 15 amino acids long. As DNA, the CDR3 is TGCGCCAGCAGCCCCCTAGCGGGGGGGAACAATGAGCAGTTCTTC. Its protein is CASSPLAGGNNEQFF.

The rearrangement links TRBV10-3 to TRBJ2-7, with 11 bases lining up with TRBD2. Germline V lookup: CDR1 ENHRY, CDR2 SYGVKD. The CDR3 is made up of 15 amino acids. The junction had 4 bases not matched to a gene; V was cut back by 2 bases and J by 4 bases. DNA for the CDR3: TGTGCCATCAGTGAGGGTCTAGCGGGGGGTTACGAGCAGTACGTC. The encoded protein is CAISEGLAGGYEQYV.

The CDR3 DNA follows: TGTGCCAGTAGTATAAATGCAGGGGCGAAGCCCCAGCATTTT. Residues: CASSINAGAKPQHF. The rearrangement links TRBV19 to TRBJ1-5, with a weak D call TRBD1 (6 bases). V was trimmed by 2 bases and J by 8 bases, leaving 13 bases between them. The CDR3 contains 14 residues. Germline V gives CDR1 LNHDA, CDR2 SQIVND (reference sequence).

J is TRBJ2-3 and V is TRBV19; possible D gene TRBD1, 5 bases. Deletions cut 6 bases from V and 2 bases from J, with 12 bases between. Germline V CDR1 and CDR2: LNHDA, SQIVND (reference sequence). This CDR3 has 14 residues. The CDR3 protein is CASSDSRNTDTQYF. The CDR3 coding sequence is TGTGCCAGTAGCGACAGCCGCAACACAGATACGCAGTATTTT.

The chain couples TRBV29-1 to TRBJ2-7, with TRBD1 matching 7 bases. This CDR3 spans 12 amino acids. Germline CDR1 is SQVTM and CDR2 is ANQGSEA. V lost 6 bases to trimming and J lost 7 bases; unmatched junction nucleotides: 9. CDR3 protein: CSVTGSRGEQYV. DNA of the CDR3: TGCAGCGTGACAGGGTCTCGAGGGGAGCAGTACGTC.

The genes are TRBV19 and TRBJ2-1, with 11 bases lining up with TRBD2. Germline CDR1 reads LNHDA; CDR2 reads SQIVND (reference sequence). The CDR3 contains 17 residues. V dropped 7 bases and J dropped 0; count of bases not matched to a gene: 8. This CDR3 is CASNSGGAGDSYNEQFF. The DNA of the CDR3 is TGTGCCAGTAATAGCGGGGGGGCGGGGGACTCCTACAATGAGCAGTTCTTC.